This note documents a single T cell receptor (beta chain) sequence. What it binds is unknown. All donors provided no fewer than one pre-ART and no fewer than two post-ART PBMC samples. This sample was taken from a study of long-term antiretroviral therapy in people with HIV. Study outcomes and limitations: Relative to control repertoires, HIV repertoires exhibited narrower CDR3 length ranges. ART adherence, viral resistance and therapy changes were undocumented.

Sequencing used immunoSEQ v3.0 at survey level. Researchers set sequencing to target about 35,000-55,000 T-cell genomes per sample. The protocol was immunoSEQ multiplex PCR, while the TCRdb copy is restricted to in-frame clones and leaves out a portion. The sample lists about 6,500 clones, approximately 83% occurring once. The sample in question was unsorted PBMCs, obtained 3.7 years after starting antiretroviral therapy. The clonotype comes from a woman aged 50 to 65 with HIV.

In DNA form, the CDR3 reads TGTGCCAGCATAGGGTGGGCGGGATGGCCCTACAATGAGCAGTTCTTC. This gives the protein CASIGWAGWPYNEQFF. The chain employs TRBV28 and TRBJ2-1, with D possibly matching TRBD2 (6 bases). The ends were cut back, 7 bases at V and 2 bases at J, with 18 bases in the middle. CDR3 length: 16 residues. Per the germline V gene, CDR1 is MDHEN and CDR2 is SYDVKM.